This T cell receptor (beta chain) was documented in a study of CD8 T cells in Susac syndrome. The germline V gene encodes CDR1 SGHTA and CDR2 FQGNSA. V was shortened by 5 bases and J by 1 base, with 15 bases between the two germline ends. This CDR3 contains 15 residues. RNA in amounts of roughly 0.5 to 1 ug was reverse transcribed with random hexamers. TCRdb passed the immunoSEQ multiplex PCR reads through MiXCR, listing each CDR3 protein once. This repertoire shows around 190,000 distinct CDR3 sequences, around 96% found once; its top ten account for about 0.1%. This clonotype was sampled from a human donor in good health. Material for sequencing was CD4+ T cells from PBMCs. The chain combines TRBV7-2 with TRBJ2-7, with D possibly matching TRBD1 (5 bases). The chain's CDR3 is CASSLHDRVSYEQYF. For the CDR3, the DNA is TGTGCCAGCAGCCTCCATGACAGAGTATCCTACGAGCAGTACTTC. The variable domain in full, with the rest retrieved from reference TRBV7-2 and TRBJ2-7, is GAGVSQSPSNKVTEKGKDVELRCDPISGHTALYWYRQSLGQGLEFLIYFQGNSAPDKSGLPSDRFSAERTGGSVSTLTIQRTQQEDSAVYLCASSLHDRVSYEQYFGPGTRLTVT.